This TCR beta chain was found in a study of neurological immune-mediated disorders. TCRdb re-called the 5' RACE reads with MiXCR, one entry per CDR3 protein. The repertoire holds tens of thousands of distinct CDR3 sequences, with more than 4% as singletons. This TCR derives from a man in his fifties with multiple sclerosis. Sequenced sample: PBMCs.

This chain's CDR3 is CASSLTRVGTDTQYF. As DNA, the CDR3 is TGTGCCAGCAGCTTAACAAGGGTCGGCACAGATACGCAGTATTTT. The rearrangement joins TRBV7-2 to TRBJ2-3; D is undetermined. The CDR3 sequence is 15 residues long. The germline V and J ends were trimmed by 2 bases and 1 base, with 10 bases remaining between them. In germline, CDR1 is SGHTA, CDR2 FQGNSA.